A selection of T cell receptor beta chains follows, all from one sample in a study of blood T cell repertoires in COVID-19. Profiled with immunoSEQ multiplex PCR; TCRdb holds only in-frame clones, not every one. The profile shows about 250,000 clones, about 91% of them singletons. Sample: peripheral blood. Receptor source: a woman in her 30s with COVID-19, enrolled during active disease. The CDR3 runs from the conserved cysteine through the conserved F or W. A D gene is named only where the DNA matches it firmly. A row's size may be missing; if present it is once, few, many or a size class.

TRBD1	TRBJ2-7	TRBV4-2	.	CASSSRQGSYEQYF	TGTGCCAGCAGCTCTCGACAGGGAAGTTACGAGCAGTACTTC
.	TRBJ2-7	TRBV2	.	CASSEALAGGSNEQYF	TGTGCCAGCAGTGAAGCCCTGGCGGGCGGGTCTAACGAGCAGTACTTC
TRBD2	TRBJ2-3	TRBV7-2	once	CASSSFGGGTSDTQYF	TGTGCCAGCAGCTCCTTTGGCGGGGGAACCTCCGATACGCAGTATTTT
.	TRBJ2-7	TRBV6-6	.	CASSYYRDIAYEQYF	TGTGCCAGCAGTTACTACCGGGACATCGCCTACGAGCAGTACTTC
.	TRBJ1-2	TRBV6-5	.	CASRNWANGYTF	TGTGCCAGCAGAAACTGGGCCAACGGCTACACCTTC
.	TRBJ2-3	TRBV4-2	.	CASSQDQASGTDTQYF	TGTGCCAGCAGCCAAGATCAGGCTAGCGGCACAGATACGCAGTATTTT
TRBD1	TRBJ1-6	TRBV7-2	.	CASSGRTGDNSPLHF	TGTGCCAGCAGCGGCAGGACAGGGGATAATTCACCCCTCCACTTT
.	TRBJ1-2	TRBV11-3	.	CASSREQGWDGYTF	TGTGCCAGCAGCCGAGAACAGGGCTGGGATGGCTACACCTTC
.	TRBJ2-2	TRBV5-1	.	CASSSNRASNTGELFF	TGCGCCAGCAGCTCCAACAGGGCCTCGAACACCGGGGAGCTGTTTTTT
TRBD1	TRBJ2-1	TRBV4-3	.	CASSQEPRTGGVNEQFF	TGCGCCAGCAGCCAAGAACCCCGGACAGGGGGAGTCAATGAGCAGTTCTTC
TRBD1	TRBJ1-4	TRBV4-3	.	CASSQEGGASNEKLFF	TGCGCCAGCAGCCAAGAAGGGGGCGCTTCTAATGAAAAACTGTTTTTT
TRBD1	TRBJ2-5	TRBV4-2	.	CASSQEATGWKTQYF	TGTGCCAGCAGCCAAGAGGCGACAGGGTGGAAGACCCAGTACTTC
TRBD2	TRBJ2-7	TRBV6-5	.	CASSYWSGGAPEQYF	TGTGCCAGCAGTTACTGGAGCGGGGGGGCCCCCGAGCAGTACTTC
TRBD1	TRBJ2-6	TRBV7-9	.	CASSLGLDRGRANVLTF	TGTGCCAGCAGCTTGGGGCTCGACAGGGGAAGGGCCAACGTCCTGACTTTC
.	TRBJ1-1	TRBV5-6	.	CASSLSFGNTEAFF	TGTGCCAGCAGCTTGAGCTTTGGGAACACTGAAGCTTTCTTT
.	TRBJ1-3	TRBV15	.	CATSRERGTGNTIYF	TGTGCCACCAGCAGAGAAAGGGGAACTGGAAACACCATATATTTT
TRBD1	TRBJ1-5	TRBV6-5	.	CASRSGTGGRQPQHF	TGTGCCAGCAGATCCGGGACAGGGGGCCGTCAGCCCCAGCATTTT
TRBD2	TRBJ2-1	TRBV19	.	CASSILSWRGFQAGGSANEQFF	TGTGCCAGTAGTATTTTAAGTTGGAGGGGATTTCAAGCGGGAGGCTCGGCCAATGAGCAGTTCTTC
.	TRBJ2-4	TRBV6-4	.	CASSDSFISSQGRKNIQYF	TGTGCCAGCAGTGACTCGTTTATATCCTCGCAGGGGCGTAAAAACATTCAGTACTTC
TRBD2	TRBJ2-7	TRBV10-1	.	CASTSGGATYEQYF	TGCGCCAGCACTAGCGGGGGGGCGACCTACGAGCAGTACTTC
.	TRBJ1-6	TRBV27	.	CASSGSPNTGRAPLHF	TGTGCCAGCAGTGGGTCCCCTAATACAGGGAGGGCACCCCTCCACTTT
.	TRBJ1-6	TRBV10-3	few	CAQGHPSPLHF	TGTGCCCAGGGACACCCTTCACCCCTCCACTTT
.	TRBJ2-2	TRBV27	.	CASSPTLRAANTGELFF	TGTGCCAGCAGTCCCACCCTCAGGGCCGCGAACACCGGGGAGCTGTTTTTT
TRBD1	TRBJ1-4	TRBV18	.	CASSPTGGTNEKLFF	TGTGCCAGCTCCCCCACAGGGGGGACTAATGAAAAACTGTTTTTT
TRBD1	TRBJ1-1	TRBV5-6	.	CASSQQGLMNTEAFF	TGTGCCAGCAGCCAACAGGGGTTAATGAACACTGAAGCTTTCTTT
.	TRBJ2-3	TRBV27	.	CASSLLWGGRSTDTQYF	TGTGCCAGCAGTTTATTGTGGGGGGGCCGGAGCACAGATACGCAGTATTTT
TRBD1	TRBJ2-7	TRBV5-6	.	CASSLAGGFEYEQYF	TGTGCCAGCAGCTTGGCAGGGGGATTTGAATACGAGCAGTACTTC
.	TRBJ1-3	TRBV9	.	CASSVAGGYSGNTIYF	TGTGCCAGCAGCGTAGCGGGGGGGTACTCTGGAAACACCATATATTTT
.	TRBJ1-1	TRBV11-3	few	CASSFSGSGRVSLDAFF	TGTGCCAGCAGCTTTAGTGGATCGGGCAGGGTATCCCTTGACGCTTTCTTT
TRBD2	TRBJ2-3	TRBV5-1	once	CASSPRTSGPSTDTQYF	TGCGCCAGCAGCCCAAGGACTAGCGGACCTAGCACAGATACGCAGTATTTT
TRBD2	TRBJ2-3	TRBV28	.	CASSTSGTTDTQYF	TGTGCCAGCAGTACTAGCGGAACCACAGATACGCAGTATTTT
TRBD2	TRBJ2-7	TRBV6-2/TRBV6-3	.	CASSYDRTSYEQYF	TGTGCCAGCAGTTATGACCGGACTAGCTACGAGCAGTACTTC
TRBD2	TRBJ2-5	TRBV2	.	CASSEAGQGGETQYF	TGTGCCAGCAGTGAAGCAGGGCAGGGAGGGGAGACCCAGTACTTC
.	TRBJ1-4	TRBV7-8	.	CASSSEGGLNEKLFF	TGTGCCAGCAGCTCGGAGGGTGGGCTCAATGAAAAACTGTTTTTT
.	TRBJ1-1	TRBV3-1/TRBV3-2	once	CASSPSFGGDTEAFF	TGTGCCAGCAGCCCAAGTTTTGGGGGGGACACTGAAGCTTTCTTT
.	TRBJ2-6	TRBV7-2	.	CASSPSEDGANVLTF	TGTGCCAGCAGCCCTTCCGAGGATGGGGCCAACGTCCTGACTTTC
TRBD1	TRBJ1-1	TRBV28	.	CASRPTGGFTEAFF	TGTGCCAGCAGGCCCACAGGGGGGTTCACTGAAGCTTTCTTT
TRBD2	TRBJ2-1	TRBV4-1	.	CASSPLGGSFPFF	TGCGCCAGCAGCCCTCTCGGCGGGAGCTTTCCGTTCTTC
TRBD1	TRBJ1-1	TRBV11-2	.	CASSGTARAEAFF	TGTGCCAGCAGCGGGACAGCGAGAGCAGAAGCTTTCTTT
.	TRBJ1-2	TRBV7-2	few	CASTHAWERGYTF	TGTGCCAGCACCCACGCCTGGGAGCGGGGCTACACCTTC
.	TRBJ2-3	TRBV19	once	CASSGQNTDTQYF	TGTGCCAGTAGTGGACAAAACACAGATACGCAGTATTTT
TRBD2	TRBJ2-7	TRBV5-1	.	CASSIESGVGYEQYF	TGCGCCAGCAGCATAGAAAGCGGGGTAGGATACGAGCAGTACTTC
TRBD1	TRBJ1-2	TRBV7-9	.	CASSSPTGKDYGYTF	TGTGCCAGCAGCTCGCCGACAGGGAAGGACTATGGCTACACCTTC